This TCR beta chain was retrieved from a study of T cell responses to AZD1222 COVID-19 vaccine. Findings and limits, study-wide: Spike-wide vaccine-associated CD4 TCRs dominated at 160-218 and 743-854. At baseline, just five to seven AZD1222 recipients tested seropositive. Clonal diversity was possibly underestimated, and the donors were mostly white British, with more females. Without day 14 samples, only post-peak T cell repertoires were studied.

The ends lost 2 bases at V and 8 bases at J; junction bases unmatched: 5. The CDR3 length is 13 residues. Germline loops: CDR1 SGHRS, CDR2 YFSETQ. A word on this clone: Its specificity is unknown.

Generated by immunoSEQ multiplex PCR, the TCRdb table keeps only in-frame clones and is missing some. Found here are around 130,000 clones, about 93% of them singletons; the top ten hold 4.2%. This TCR was sampled from an adult who received the MenACWY meningococcal vaccine as a control. The genes are TRBV5-1 and TRBJ1-2; the match to TRBD1 covers 8 bases. The input for sequencing was peripheral blood, taken 28 days after the second dose of the MenACWY control vaccine. CDR3 nucleotide sequence: TGCGCCAGCAGCTTCCTGGGACAGGAAGGCTACACCTTC. This sequence encodes CASSFLGQEGYTF.